This T cell receptor beta chain was sequenced in a study of blood T cell repertoires in COVID-19. Between the trimmed V and J ends, which lost 3 bases and 5 bases, there was a span of 18 bases. Germline V gene sequence: CDR1 KGHSH, CDR2 LQKENI. CDR3 length: 16 residues. Sequencing was performed with immunoSEQ multiplex PCR; in TCRdb, only in-frame clones are kept and a portion is missing. The sample shows some 260,000 clones, roughly nine tenths of them seen only once. V and J are TRBV18 and TRBJ2-3; D may be TRBD2 (7 bases). What was sequenced was PBMCs or T cells enriched from blood (not recorded which). The sequence derives from a woman aged 25 to 39 with acute COVID-19. CDR3 in amino acids: CASSPPPRGGRDTQYF. The CDR3 nucleotides are TGTGCCAGCTCACCTCCACCTAGGGGGGGCCGAGATACGCAGTATTTT.